This T cell receptor (beta chain) is from a study of T-cell reconstitution after alpha-beta-depleted transplantation in children. Study-wide results and caveats: After transplant, at about two months, alpha-beta T cells were reportedly derived from several hundred expanded graft clones. Newly produced T cells mostly accounted for T-cell counts and diversity one year post-transplant. Surviving recipient cells, namely T cells and thymic progenitors, were the source of high day-60 TCRbeta diversity in some patients.

This clonotype appeared many times. Its target is unknown. The TCRbeta library was prepared with unique molecular identifiers. TCRdb recomputed calls from the PCR reads with MiXCR, one row per CDR3 protein. Of 550,000 to 600,000 distinct CDR3 sequences in the sample, more than 20% are singletons; the top ten hold roughly 14%. Germline V lookup: CDR1 MNHEY, CDR2 SVGEGT. V was trimmed by 5 bases and J by 5 bases, leaving 10 bases between them. The CDR3 contains 12 residues. The gene calls are TRBV6-2 or TRBV6-3 and TRBJ2-7; D is unresolved. The starting material was PBMCs, mostly from graft donor cells, obtained 360 days after TCRalphabeta/CD19-depleted stem cell transplant. The sequence came from a boy under two years old who had a stem cell transplant for acute myeloid leukemia, so the T cells may come from the graft donor. DNA for the CDR3: TGTGCCAGCAGTCGAAGACCCCACGAGCAGTACTTC. Protein: CASSRRPHEQYF.